The 24 T cell receptor beta chains in this list originate from one sample, sequenced in a study of shared clonotypes between healthy human individuals. Cells designated naive CD8 were CD45RO-negative and were positively selected for CCR7, with terminally differentiated effector memory CD45RA+ cells excluded. Here immunoSEQ multiplex PCR was the method, and the copy in TCRdb shows in-frame clones only, minus some. The sample lists about 2.2 million clones, roughly 95% occurring once. The sequenced material came from naive CD8+ T cells from PBMCs. Receptor source: a man aged 18 to 35 in good health. Some clones in this sample may be carry-over from other donors' samples.

The chain is built from TRBV7-9 and TRBJ1-5, with D hard to call. The V gene lost 5 bases and the J gene lost 7 bases, with 15 bases spanning the gap. The CDR3 length is 14 residues. Germline V gene sequence: CDR1 SEHNR, CDR2 FQNEAQ (reference sequence). The CDR3 DNA is TGTGCCAGCAGCCCGGACTGGGCCGGACAGCCCCAGCATTTT. It is translated as CASSPDWAGQPQHF.

Comment on this clone: Other DNA sequences in the same sample also yield this CDR3. The chain links TRBV28 to TRBJ2-5; D might be TRBD2 (6 bases). Germline CDR1 reads MDHEN; CDR2 reads SYDVKM. The CDR3 consists of 15 residues. Trimming stripped 3 bases from V and 5 bases from J, with 16 bases between. CDR3 sequence: CASSFPPGGGETQYF. The DNA for the CDR3 is TGTGCCAGCAGTTTCCCTCCCGGGGGTGGTGAGACCCAGTACTTC. The variable domain in full, with the rest retrieved from reference TRBV28 and TRBJ2-5, is DVKVTQSSRYLVKRTGEKVFLECVQDMDHENMFWYRQDPGLGLRLIYFSYDVKMKEKGDIPEGYSVSREKKERFSLILESASTNQTSMYLCASSFPPGGGETQYFGPGTRLLVL.

The chain combines TRBV9 with TRBJ2-1; 7 positions agree with TRBD2. CDR1 is SGDLS and CDR2 is YYNGEE in the germline V gene. Losses at the gene ends were 0 bases for V and 9 bases for J; bases not matched to a gene: 9. The CDR3 has 15 amino acids. The DNA for the CDR3 is TGTGCCAGCAGCGTAGATGGCGGGAGTCCCCCTGAGCAGTTCTTC. It encodes CASSVDGGSPPEQFF. The variable domain in full, completed from reference TRBV9 and TRBJ2-1, reads DSGVTQTPKHLITATGQRVTLRCSPRSGDLSVYWYQQSLDQGLQFLIQYYNGEERAKGNILERFSAQQFPDLHSELNLSSLELGDSALYFCASSVDGGSPPEQFFGPGTRLTVL.

The rearrangement links TRBV27 to TRBJ1-3; 8 bases agree with TRBD1. Germline trimming cut 4 bases from V and 4 bases from J; bases unmatched to any gene: 3. Germline V gene lookup returns CDR1 MNHEY and CDR2 SMNVEV (reference sequence). The CDR3 extends over 14 amino acids. Written as DNA, the CDR3 is TGTGCCAGCAGTTCCCGGACAGGGGGAAACACCATATATTTT. It translates to CASSSRTGGNTIYF.

The rearrangement joins TRBV6-4 to TRBJ2-7; D gene uncertain. CDR3 length: 14 amino acids. Trimming cost V 4 bases and J 2 bases, with 12 bases left between them. Germline V CDR1 and CDR2: MRHNA, SNTAGT. The CDR3 DNA follows: TGTGCCAGCAGTGTAAGCATTTCCGCCTACGAGCAGTACTTC. This translates into CASSVSISAYEQYF.

The CDR3 spells CASSPPLLRGEKLFF. The CDR3 DNA sequence: TGTGCCAGCAGCCCCCCCCTCCTACGAGGAGAAAAACTGTTTTTT. This rearrangement joins TRBV7-9 to TRBJ1-4; no clear D gene. V lost 5 bases, J lost 8 bases, and 18 bases lay in between. The CDR3 contains 15 residues. Germline V gene data show CDR1 as SEHNR and CDR2 as FQNEAQ (reference sequence).

This chain joins TRBV11-2 and TRBJ2-7; D is undetermined. V lost 5 bases, J lost 4 bases, and 24 bases lay in between. The CDR3 runs 17 residues. Germline CDR1 SGHAT, CDR2 FQNNGV. This chain's CDR3 is CASSLSRAATGLYEQYF. CDR3 coding DNA: TGTGCCAGCAGCCTCTCTCGGGCAGCCACGGGTCTTTACGAGCAGTACTTC. Full variable domain (outside the CDR3, taken from reference TRBV11-2 and TRBJ2-7): EAGVAQSPRYKIIEKRQSVAFWCNPISGHATLYWYQQILGQGPKLLIQFQNNGVVDDSQLPKDRFSAERLKGVDSTLKIQPAKLEDSAVYLCASSLSRAATGLYEQYFGPGTRLTVT.

The chain is built from TRBV9 and TRBJ1-1; D is ambiguous. This CDR3 is 14 amino acids long. With 3 bases removed from V and 1 base from J, the gap between germline ends came to 10 bases. Germline assignment: CDR1 SGDLS and CDR2 YYNGEE. The CDR3 loop reads CASSGFKGNTEAFF. The DNA for the CDR3 is TGTGCCAGCAGCGGATTTAAAGGGAACACTGAAGCTTTCTTT.

J is TRBJ2-7 and V is TRBV4-3; TRBD2 agrees at 9 bases. Germline V lookup: CDR1 LGHNA, CDR2 YSLEER. The V gene end was trimmed by 5 bases and the J gene end by 0 bases; junction bases not matched to a gene: 2. The length of the CDR3 is 14 residues. The chain's CDR3 is CASSVTSGSYEQYF. The DNA for the CDR3 is TGCGCCAGCAGCGTGACTAGCGGCTCCTACGAGCAGTACTTC.

The chain links TRBV28 to TRBJ1-1; 7 bases are a match to TRBD1. This CDR3 contains 16 residues. Germline CDR1 MDHEN, CDR2 SYDVKM. Trimming took 4 bases from V and 7 from J; bases not matched to a gene: 15. Here the CDR3 reads CASSYHRGSYVDEAFF. The CDR3, as DNA: TGTGCCAGCAGTTATCACAGGGGATCGTACGTTGATGAAGCTTTCTTT.

This rearrangement joins TRBV28 to TRBJ2-1, with 10 bases lining up with TRBD2. The germline gives CDR1 MDHEN, CDR2 SYDVKM. The CDR3 spans 17 residues. After removal of 6 bases from V and 7 bases from J, the junction contained 15 bases not matched to a gene. The CDR3 nucleotides are TGTGCCAGCAGCACCCTTCGAAGCGGGAGGGATAATAATGAGCAGTTCTTC. This sequence encodes CASSTLRSGRDNNEQFF. Looking up the rest from reference TRBV28 and TRBJ2-1 gives the full variable domain: DVKVTQSSRYLVKRTGEKVFLECVQDMDHENMFWYRQDPGLGLRLIYFSYDVKMKEKGDIPEGYSVSREKKERFSLILESASTNQTSMYLCASSTLRSGRDNNEQFFGPGTRLTVL.

This sequence joins TRBV7-3 and TRBJ2-3; the D gene could be TRBD1 or TRBD2 (5 bases each). The CDR3 has 14 amino acids. V was trimmed by 4 bases and J by 1 base, leaving 9 bases between them. Germline lookup yields CDR1 SGHTA and CDR2 FQGTGA. The chain's CDR3 is CASSSMGGTDTQYF. CDR3 DNA: TGTGCCAGCAGCTCGATGGGGGGCACAGATACGCAGTATTTT.

This chain joins TRBV6-5 and TRBJ2-7; the D gene is possibly TRBD1 (6 bases). V was trimmed by 0 bases and J by 2 bases, leaving 11 bases between them. This CDR3 region has 15 residues. Per germline, CDR1 MNHEY and CDR2 SVGAGI. In DNA form, the CDR3 reads TGTGCCAGCAGTTACTCACAGGGTCGCGCCTACGAGCAGTACTTC. Translating it yields CASSYSQGRAYEQYF.

V usage is TRBV4-1 and J usage is TRBJ2-7; 9 nucleotides agree with TRBD2. The CDR3 sequence is 16 residues long. Germline CDR1 MGHRA, CDR2 YSYEKL. J lost 0 bases, V lost 1 base, and 4 bases had no gene match. The CDR3 region is CASSQGLGLASYEQYF. In DNA form, the CDR3 reads TGCGCCAGCAGCCAAGGTCTGGGACTAGCCTCCTACGAGCAGTACTTC.

This chain's CDR3 is CASSKSGRGGAVNTEAFF. For the CDR3, the DNA is TGTGCCAGCAGCAAATCGGGAAGAGGGGGCGCCGTGAACACTGAAGCTTTCTTT. The chain links TRBV21-1 to TRBJ1-1; the tabulated D call, TRBD1, remains unverified against the DNA. TRBV21-1 represents a pseudogene. This CDR3 is 18 amino acids long.

The chain employs TRBV7-2 and TRBJ2-3, with D perhaps assigned TRBD1 or TRBD2 (5 bases each). CDR1 SGHTA and CDR2 FQGNSA come from the germline V gene. The germline V and J ends were trimmed by 7 bases and 6 bases, with 29 bases remaining between them. CDR3 size: 18 residues. CDR3 nucleotides: TGTGCCAGCACCGAAATCCCACAGGCGGTGGTGGGAGCGGATACGCAGTATTTT. It encodes CASTEIPQAVVGADTQYF.

The chain combines TRBV7-8 with TRBJ2-7, with no clear D. This CDR3 has 15 residues. The germline V and J ends were trimmed by 1 base and 2 bases, with 12 bases remaining between them. Looked up from germline, CDR1 is SGHVS and CDR2 is FQNEAQ. Written as DNA, the CDR3 is TGTGCCAGCAGCTTAGGCCTGGCAGAAACCTACGAGCAGTACTTC. This sequence encodes CASSLGLAETYEQYF.

This chain connects TRBV5-6 to TRBJ2-3; TRBD2 agrees at 13 bases. The CDR3 consists of 16 residues. J gave up 2 bases and V 3 bases, and 3 bases lay outside the gene matches. The V gene's germline CDR1 is SGHDT and CDR2 YYEEEE. The CDR3 reads CASSSGTSGTTDTQYF. The CDR3 DNA follows: TGTGCCAGCAGCTCCGGGACTAGCGGGACCACAGATACGCAGTATTTT. Variable domain in full (rest from reference TRBV5-6 and TRBJ2-3): DAGVTQSPTHLIKTRGQQVTLRCSPKSGHDTVSWYQQALGQGPQFIFQYYEEEERQRGNFPDRFSGHQFPNYSSELNVNALLLGDSALYLCASSSGTSGTTDTQYFGPGTRLTVL.

The chain couples TRBV28 to TRBJ2-2; D may be TRBD1 (6 bases). V lost 5 bases and J 0 bases, leaving 19 bases between the germline ends. Germline CDR1 reads MDHEN; CDR2 reads SYDVKM. This CDR3 region has 18 residues. For the CDR3, the DNA is TGTGCCAGCAGTAAAACTACTATCACAGGGTCGAACACCGGGGAGCTGTTTTTT. It specifies CASSKTTITGSNTGELFF. Full variable domain (rest looked up from reference TRBV28 and TRBJ2-2): DVKVTQSSRYLVKRTGEKVFLECVQDMDHENMFWYRQDPGLGLRLIYFSYDVKMKEKGDIPEGYSVSREKKERFSLILESASTNQTSMYLCASSKTTITGSNTGELFFGEGSRLTVL.

The rearrangement uses TRBV28 and TRBJ1-2; D gene uncertain. V lost 7 bases, J lost 4 bases, and 13 bases lay in between. The CDR3 has 13 residues. Germline CDR1 MDHEN, CDR2 SYDVKM. This CDR3 is CASTPWTSYGYTF. CDR3 sequence (DNA): TGTGCCAGCACCCCCTGGACTAGCTATGGCTACACCTTC.

The chain employs TRBV7-6 and TRBJ2-2; a possible D gene is TRBD1 (6 bases). CDR3 length equals 16 residues. Between the trimmed V and J ends, which lost 3 bases and 4 bases, there was a span of 15 bases. The V gene's germline CDR1 is SGHVS and CDR2 FNYEAQ. CDR3 amino acids: CASSLIRGPTTGELFF. DNA for the CDR3: TGTGCCAGCAGCTTGATCAGGGGACCCACCACCGGGGAGCTGTTTTTT.

A word on this clone: Other DNA sequences in this sample translate to the same CDR3. The chain is built from TRBV7-8 and TRBJ2-2; 12 bases are a match to TRBD2. V dropped 4 bases and J dropped 8; count of bases not matched to a gene: 8. CDR1 SGHVS and CDR2 FQNEAQ come from the germline V gene. The CDR3 contains 16 residues. Here the CDR3 reads CASSSRLAGVAGELFF. As DNA, the CDR3 is TGTGCCAGCAGCTCAAGACTAGCGGGAGTAGCGGGGGAGCTGTTTTTT. Full variable domain (rest looked up from reference TRBV7-8 and TRBJ2-2): GAGVSQSPRYKVAKRGQDVALRCDPISGHVSLFWYQQALGQGPEFLTYFQNEAQLDKSGLPSDRFFAERPEGSVSTLKIQRTQQEDSAVYLCASSSRLAGVAGELFFGEGSRLTVL.

The chain has TRBV5-1 and TRBJ2-3, with D possibly TRBD1 on 5 matching bases. Germline CDR1 is SGHRS and CDR2 is YFSETQ. The CDR3 runs 13 residues. The germline V and J ends were trimmed by 10 bases and 3 bases, with 15 bases remaining between them. CDR3 DNA: TGCGCCCCAGCGATTAGGGGAACAGATACGCAGTATTTT. Translating gives CAPAIRGTDTQYF.

The CDR3 bases are TGTGCCAGCAGTTTAGAGGACGAGCAGTACTTC. Its translation is CASSLEDEQYF. This chain uses TRBV28 with TRBJ2-7, with D unresolved. The CDR3 spans 11 residues. Germline V gene sequence: CDR1 MDHEN, CDR2 SYDVKM. Trimming took off 2 bases at V and 5 bases at J, with 4 bases between the two ends.